Below, 20 T cell receptor beta chains from the same sample are listed, as sequenced in a study of brain metastases from non-small cell lung cancer. Some clones are missing from TCRdb's copy, which holds only in-frame ones; the method was immunoSEQ multiplex PCR. The table shows several thousand clones, with around nine tenths occurring only once. The specimen was primary lung tumor tissue. The receptor set was obtained from a donor aged 40 or older with non-small cell lung cancer.

The V and J genes are TRBV6-5 and TRBJ1-1, with D maybe TRBD1 (5 bases). CDR3 length equals 13 residues. Trimming pared 3 bases from V and 11 bases from J, leaving 16 bases between. Germline V CDR1 and CDR2: MNHEY, SVGAGI. The CDR3 protein is CASSYGDGAEAFF. The CDR3 DNA reads TGTGCCAGCAGTTATGGCGATGGGGCGGAGGCTTTCTTT.

J is TRBJ2-4 and V is TRBV28; D ambiguous. This CDR3 is 19 amino acids long. In germline, CDR1 is MDHEN, CDR2 SYDVKM. The V end lost 2 bases, the J end lost 0 bases, and 20 bases lay between the germline ends. In nucleotides, the CDR3 is TGTGCCAGCAGTTTAGGTCAAACTCTTAGAACCTTAGCCAAAAACATTCAGTACTTC. Amino acids: CASSLGQTLRTLAKNIQYF.

The chain has TRBV13 and TRBJ2-7; TRBD2 matches 8 bases. V shed 4 bases, J shed 0 bases, and the junction held 8 bases outside the gene matches. This CDR3 comprises 16 residues. Germline V gene lookup returns CDR1 PRHDT and CDR2 FYEKMQ (reference sequence). The DNA of the CDR3 is TGTGCCAGCAGCTCCTTAGCGGGGCCCAGCTCCTACGAGCAGTACTTC. Translated, it gives CASSSLAGPSSYEQYF.

The J gene is TRBJ1-6, the V gene TRBV7-2; the D is unclear. Germline CDR1 reads SGHTA; CDR2 reads FQGNSA. Trimming left V 0 bases short and J 8 bases short, with 8 bases between. The CDR3 has 14 amino acids. Written as DNA, the CDR3 is TGTGCCAGCAGCTTAGCCCAGGCGTATTCACCCCTCCACTTT. Its protein is CASSLAQAYSPLHF.

Notes on this clone: At one end, the junction sequence differs from germline, possibly due to a read error. The chain is built from TRBV27 and TRBJ1-2, with D maybe TRBD1 (6 bases). Germline values: CDR1 MNHEY, CDR2 SMNVEV (reference sequence). The length of the CDR3 is 15 residues. In DNA form, the CDR3 reads TGTGCCAGCAGTTCAACGGACAGACGCCTCTATAGCTACACCTTC. Its translation: CASSSTDRRLYSYTF.

Details on this clone: Relative to the germline gene, one junction end is altered; a read error may explain this. The gene calls are TRBV7-2 and TRBJ2-6; D possibly corresponds to TRBD1 (6 bases). The CDR3 covers 17 residues. In germline, CDR1 is SGHTA, CDR2 FQGNSA. The CDR3 bases are TGTGTCAGCAGCCTATGGGACATCCTCTCTGGGGCCAACGTCCTGACTTTC. The encoded protein is CVSSLWDILSGANVLTF.

V and J are TRBV19 and TRBJ2-1; tentatively, D is TRBD1 (6 bases). CDR1 LNHDA and CDR2 SQIVND come from the germline V gene (reference sequence). This CDR3 region has 15 residues. Trimming took 5 bases from V and 3 from J, leaving 14 bases between them. The CDR3 DNA follows: TGTGCCAGTAGTCCAACAGGGAGCGTCTACAATGAGCAGTTCTTC. It is translated as CASSPTGSVYNEQFF.

This chain joins TRBV19 and TRBJ2-1, with 14 bases fitting TRBD2. V lost 5 bases to trimming and J lost 15 bases; unmatched junction nucleotides: 12. The CDR3 has 15 amino acids. Germline V CDR1 and CDR2: LNHDA, SQIVND (reference sequence). The CDR3 DNA reads as TGTGCCAGTAGTGACGGTAGGACTAGCGGGAGGATCCCGTTCTTC. Residues: CASSDGRTSGRIPFF.

The chain uses TRBV5-4 and TRBJ2-7, with 8 bases that match TRBD1. Germline V gene data show CDR1 as SGHNT and CDR2 as YYREEE (reference sequence). J gave up 1 base and V 4 bases, and 4 bases lay outside the gene matches. The CDR3 runs 14 residues. The CDR3 sequence is CASSQDRVSYEQYF. The CDR3 DNA follows: TGTGCCAGCAGCCAGGACAGGGTTTCCTACGAGCAGTACTTC.

J is TRBJ2-1 and V is TRBV6-2 or TRBV6-3; D ambiguous. Germline CDR1 MNHEY, CDR2 SVGEGT. The CDR3 contains 12 residues. V gave up 2 bases and J gave up 9 bases, with 8 bases separating them. The CDR3 is CASSYDFREQFF. As DNA, the CDR3 is TGTGCCAGCAGTTACGACTTTCGTGAGCAGTTCTTC.

V and J are TRBV30 and TRBJ2-3; TRBD1 matches 9 bases. V lost 3 bases and J lost 0; bases outside the gene matches: 7. Per the germline V gene, CDR1 is GTSNPN and CDR2 is SVGIG (reference sequence). The CDR3 has 16 amino acids. In DNA form, the CDR3 reads TGTGCCTGGAGCTCCTTCGGGACAGGGAGCACAGATACGCAGTATTTT. This encodes CAWSSFGTGSTDTQYF. The complete variable domain, with remaining parts taken from reference TRBV30 and TRBJ2-3, reads SQTIHQWPATLVQPVGSPLSLECTVEGTSNPNLYWYRQAAGRGLQLLFYSVGIGQISSEVPQNLSASRPQDRQFILSSKKLLLSDSGFYLCAWSSFGTGSTDTQYFGPGTRLTVL.

V gene TRBV6-5 combines with J gene TRBJ1-4, with 7 bases matching TRBD1. The ends lost 2 bases at V and 3 bases at J; junction bases unmatched: 3. Germline V gene data show CDR1 as MNHEY and CDR2 as SVGAGI. The CDR3 extends over 15 amino acids. The CDR3 region has the DNA TGTGCCAGCAGTTACGGGCAGGGGGCTAATGAAAAACTGTTTTTT. Translation gives CASSYGQGANEKLFF.

As for this clone: Distinct nucleotide sequences in the sample also encode this CDR3. The chain has TRBV18 and TRBJ2-7; the match to TRBD1 covers 7 bases. The CDR3 runs to 16 residues. J lost 5 bases, V lost 3 bases, and 13 bases had no gene match. Germline assignment: CDR1 KGHSH and CDR2 LQKENI. The CDR3 coding sequence is TGTGCCAGCTCACCCGAATGGACAGGCACCTACGACGAGCAGTACTTC. Translating it yields CASSPEWTGTYDEQYF. Together with reference TRBV18 and TRBJ2-7, the CDR3 gives the full variable domain: NAGVMQNPRHLVRRRGQEARLRCSPMKGHSHVYWYRQLPEEGLKFMVYLQKENIIDESGMPKERFSAEFPKEGPSILRIQQVVRGDSAAYFCASSPEWTGTYDEQYFGPGTRLTVT.

The genes are TRBV2 and TRBJ2-1, with 10 bases identical to TRBD2. Germline V gene sequence: CDR1 SNHLY, CDR2 FYNNEI. The CDR3 consists of 14 residues. V trimming: 8 bases; J trimming: 4 bases; junction bases outside the gene matches: 5. CDR3 in amino acids: CASGGTSAYNEQFF. The CDR3 DNA reads TGTGCCAGCGGAGGGACTAGCGCATACAATGAGCAGTTCTTC. Full variable domain (remainder filled in from reference TRBV2 and TRBJ2-1): EPEVTQTPSHQVTQMGQEVILRCVPISNHLYFYWYRQILGQKVEFLVSFYNNEISEKSEIFDDQFSVERPDGSNFTLKIRSTKLEDSAMYFCASGGTSAYNEQFFGPGTRLTVL.

Of note for this clone: The same CDR3 also results from other DNA sequences found in this sample. DNA for the CDR3: TGTGCCAGCAGCTTAGGCTGGCGGGGAACCGGGGAGCTGTTTTTT. Protein: CASSLGWRGTGELFF. The gene calls are TRBV7-2 and TRBJ2-2, with D possibly TRBD2 on 6 matching bases. The CDR3 covers 15 residues. Germline CDR1 is SGHTA and CDR2 is FQGNSA. V gave up 1 base and J gave up 5 bases, with 11 bases separating them.

As to this clone: This specimen includes other DNA sequences encoding the same CDR3. V and J are TRBV25-1 and TRBJ2-1; tentatively, D is TRBD2 (5 bases). The CDR3 is 11 residues long. The germline V gene encodes CDR1 MGHDK and CDR2 SYGVNS. V gave up 6 bases and J gave up 5 bases, with 5 bases separating them. CDR3 coding DNA: TGTGCCAGCAGGACTAACAATGAGCAGTTCTTC. This codes for CASRTNNEQFF.

With regard to this clone: An end of the junction differs from the germline gene, which may be a read error. V and J are TRBV4-3 and TRBJ2-1; possibly TRBD2 for D (5 bases). Germline values: CDR1 LGHNA, CDR2 YSLEER. The CDR3 has 17 amino acids. Here the CDR3 DNA reads TGCGTCAGCAGCCTTGCCTATCGGGGATACTCCTACAATGAGCAGTTCTTC. This codes for CVSSLAYRGYSYNEQFF.

This clone counts as hyperexpanded. The chain recombines TRBV11-1 with TRBJ2-1; a possible D gene is TRBD1 (6 bases). The length of the CDR3 is 13 residues. V lost 5 bases to trimming and J lost 8 bases, with 13 bases between them. Germline V gene lookup returns CDR1 SGHAT and CDR2 FQDESV (reference sequence). The CDR3 loop is CASSHREGDEQFF. For the CDR3, the DNA is TGTGCCAGCAGCCACAGGGAAGGAGATGAGCAGTTCTTC.

V gene TRBV3-1 (or the pseudogene TRBV3-2) combines with J gene TRBJ1-5, with D unresolved. Trimming cost V 5 bases and J 5 bases, with 16 bases left between them. In germline, CDR1 is LGHDT, CDR2 YNNKEL (reference sequence). This CDR3 comprises 15 residues. As DNA, the CDR3 is TGTGCCAGCAGCACAGTAAGTCGGCATCATCAGCCCCAGCATTTT. Amino acids: CASSTVSRHHQPQHF.

Regarding this clone: In the same sample, other DNA sequences code for this CDR3. The CDR3, as DNA: TGTGCCAGCAGCCCTCGGGACAGGGGGCCGAATGAGCAGTTCTTC. Translation gives CASSPRDRGPNEQFF. This chain uses TRBV11-3 with TRBJ2-1; 12 nucleotides agree with TRBD1. The germline V gene encodes CDR1 SGHNT and CDR2 YENEEA. CDR3 length: 15 residues. V dropped 5 bases and J dropped 7; count of bases not matched to a gene: 6.